The present T cell receptor (beta chain) was sequenced within a study of response to subunit inactivated influenza vaccine. From the RT-PCR reads, TCRdb called clonotypes with MiXCR, one entry per CDR3 protein. The table shows 500,000 or so distinct CDR3 sequences, with about 17% occurring only once. Study observations and caveats: T cells newly recruited by each seasonal influenza vaccination are few, the authors suggested.

Trimming at V came to 0 bases and at J to 0 bases, leaving 1 base not matched to a gene. This CDR3 contains 15 residues. CDR1 and CDR2 (germline): DFQATT, SNEGSKA (reference sequence). As for this clonotype: As yet, its antigen is unknown.

The clonotype comes from a man between 50 and 70 years old who received an inactivated influenza vaccine. The V and J genes are TRBV20-1 and TRBJ1-5, with 8 nucleotides matching TRBD1. This sample comprised CD4+ T cells sorted from PBMCs, obtained less than 30 months after vaccination. The CDR3 DNA follows: TGCAGTGCTAGAGACACAGGGGGTAGCAATCAGCCCCAGCATTTT. Encoded protein: CSARDTGGSNQPQHF.